This entry concerns a single T cell receptor beta chain. This sample was taken from a study of blood T cell repertoires in COVID-19. Overall study: Samples representing acute and convalescent COVID-19 were sourced from the United States, Italy and Spain.

In the original analysis: For nucleated cells, counts were estimated from reference gene primer amplification. Produced via immunoSEQ multiplex PCR; TCRdb's table is partial and in-frame only. V, J and clone size were drawn from that table, and D and trimming were deduced from the DNA. The sample yields about 100,000 clones, approximately 90% seen once. Trimming removed 5 bases from V and 6 bases from J, with 14 bases in between. CDR3 length equals 14 residues. Germline-derived CDR1 and CDR2 are MNHEY and SVGEGT. The sequenced material came from peripheral blood. This rearrangement joins TRBV6-2 or TRBV6-3 to TRBJ2-1; D is perhaps TRBD2 (5 bases). This sequence was found in a man aged 50 or older with acute or convalescent COVID-19. The CDR3 bases are TGTGCCAGCAGTGCCCTACTAGGTCCCAATGAGCAGTTCTTC. Amino acids: CASSALLGPNEQFF.